What follows are 22 T cell receptor beta chains derived from one specimen sequenced in a study of HIV-infected patients and healthy controls. No cell fractionation was done, so the repertoire covers all unsorted peripheral blood T cells. Reverse transcription used 450 to 650 ng RNA and constant-region primers for alpha and beta. Each of the alpha and beta chains got its own library through chain-specific third strand synthesis with indices. Via MiXCR, TCRdb re-called the 5' RACE reads, giving one row per CDR3 protein. The profile shows more than 6,500 distinct CDR3 sequences, roughly 7.4% of them singletons. Here the sequenced sample was blood, taken before antiretroviral therapy. These receptor sequences come from an adult with HIV infection.

The table lists this clonotype with many counts. The rearrangement joins TRBV7-2 to TRBJ2-1, with 13 nucleotides matching TRBD2. V was pared by 0 bases and J by 7 bases, with 0 bases of the junction left unmatched. Germline V CDR1 and CDR2: SGHTA, FQGNSA. The CDR3 runs to 15 residues. The CDR3 loop is CASSLAGLAGNEQFF. Here the CDR3 DNA reads TGTGCCAGCAGCTTAGCGGGACTAGCGGGAAATGAGCAGTTCTTC.

Judged by abundance, this clonotype is medium-sized. The rearrangement joins TRBV9 to TRBJ2-3, with 9 bases that match TRBD2. The CDR3 covers 16 residues. CDR1 is SGDLS and CDR2 is YYNGEE in the germline V gene. Trimming removed 4 bases from V and 2 bases from J; junction bases left unmatched: 8. The CDR3 reads CASSLWAGGPTDTQYF. In DNA form, the CDR3 reads TGTGCCAGCAGCCTCTGGGCGGGAGGGCCCACAGATACGCAGTATTTT.

This clonotype is termed medium-sized. The chain carries TRBV24-1 and TRBJ2-3; D not certain. V was clipped by 3 bases and J by 4 bases, with 13 bases between them. The CDR3 sequence is 15 residues long. Germline V gene data show CDR1 as KGHDR and CDR2 as SFDVKD. The CDR3 sequence is CATSDRSDQSDTQYF. As DNA, the CDR3 is TGTGCCACCAGTGATCGGTCAGACCAGTCAGATACGCAGTATTTT.

This clonotype is judged medium-sized. This chain connects TRBV5-4 to TRBJ2-7, with D unresolved. V lost 3 bases, J lost 7 bases, and 14 bases lay in between. This CDR3 comprises 13 residues. Per germline, CDR1 SGHNT and CDR2 YYREEE (reference sequence). The CDR3 DNA sequence: TGTGCCAGCAGCTGGTTAGGAGTACAGGAGCAGTACTTC. Protein product: CASSWLGVQEQYF.

This clonotype was detected ten times or more. The chain is built from TRBV30 and TRBJ2-7, with D perhaps TRBD2 (6 bases). CDR1 and CDR2 (germline): GTSNPN, SVGIG (reference sequence). The CDR3 consists of 12 residues. V was trimmed by 0 bases and J by 7 bases, leaving 10 bases between them. CDR3 protein: CAWSVLGGEQYF. CDR3 nucleotides: TGTGCCTGGAGTGTACTGGGGGGAGAGCAGTACTTC.

This clonotype is medium-sized. The rearrangement joins TRBV18 to TRBJ1-1, with 7 bases that match TRBD1. CDR1 KGHSH and CDR2 LQKENI come from the germline V gene. With 3 bases clipped from V and 3 bases from J, the junction kept 13 bases outside the gene matches. The CDR3 contains 17 residues. CDR3 in amino acids: CASSPLSGGRLDTEAFF. CDR3 DNA: TGTGCCAGCTCACCCTTATCAGGGGGGAGGTTAGACACTGAAGCTTTCTTT.

This clonotype was recorded at least ten times. The chain joins TRBV10-2 to TRBJ1-1; possible D gene TRBD1, 6 bases. CDR3 length: 13 amino acids. The germline V gene encodes CDR1 WSHSY and CDR2 SAAADI. Trimming removed 8 bases from V and 4 bases from J, with 14 bases in between. The CDR3 loop reads CASRIGGGTEAFF. CDR3 bases: TGCGCCAGCCGGATTGGAGGGGGCACTGAAGCTTTCTTT.

Many counts were recorded for this clonotype. This CDR3 reads CASSQIGTAQETQYF. CDR3 DNA: TGTGCCAGCTCACAGATCGGGACAGCCCAAGAGACCCAGTACTTC. V is TRBV18 and J is TRBJ2-5, with TRBD1 matching over 7 bases. The CDR3 is made up of 15 amino acids. V shed 4 bases and J 1 base; nucleotides not matched to a gene: 6. Germline CDR1 KGHSH, CDR2 LQKENI.

This clonotype was seen more than once but under ten times. The chain links TRBV30 to TRBJ2-3, with TRBD2 matching 7 bases. Germline V gene data show CDR1 as GTSNPN and CDR2 as SVGIG (reference sequence). CDR3 length equals 14 residues. V was pared by 3 bases and J by 3 bases, with 6 bases of the junction left unmatched. CDR3 protein: CAWRKSGATDTQYF. CDR3 DNA sequence: TGTGCCTGGAGAAAGAGCGGGGCAACAGATACGCAGTATTTT.

This clonotype was found many times. The chain has TRBV29-1 and TRBJ2-2, with 13 bases matching TRBD2. The CDR3 consists of 16 residues. The germline CDR1 and CDR2 sequences are SQVTM and ANQGSEA. V shed 1 base, J shed 6 bases, and the junction held 5 bases outside the gene matches. CDR3 nucleotides: TGCAGCGTTGAAGCCTGGACTAGCGGGAGTGCCGGGGAGCTGTTTTTT. This gives the protein CSVEAWTSGSAGELFF.

J is TRBJ2-5 and V is TRBV20-1; the match to TRBD2 covers 8 bases. Per the germline V gene, CDR1 is DFQATT and CDR2 is SNEGSKA (reference sequence). The CDR3 spans 13 residues. V gave up 8 bases and J gave up 3 bases; unmatched junction bases: 8. CDR3 amino acids: CSTGGLAKETQYF. The CDR3 bases are TGCAGTACGGGAGGACTAGCAAAAGAGACCCAGTACTTC.

This clonotype qualifies as medium-sized. The chain recombines TRBV5-1 with TRBJ1-5; D not certain. With 0 bases removed from V and 3 bases from J, the gap between germline ends came to 4 bases. Germline assignment: CDR1 SGHRS and CDR2 YFSETQ. The length of the CDR3 is 13 residues. The CDR3 region has the DNA TGCGCCAGCAGCTTGGACCCCAATCAGCCCCAGCATTTT. This sequence encodes CASSLDPNQPQHF.

This clonotype appeared many times. This rearrangement joins TRBV7-6 to TRBJ2-7; 13 bases are shared with TRBD2. The V segment lost 2 bases and the J segment 6 bases; nucleotides outside the gene matches: 7. This CDR3 comprises 16 residues. Germline CDR1 SGHVS, CDR2 FNYEAQ. CDR3 in amino acids: CASSLTSGRAYVEQYF. The CDR3 coding sequence is TGTGCCAGCAGCTTAACTAGCGGGAGGGCCTACGTCGAGCAGTACTTC.

The table lists this clonotype with many counts. This rearrangement joins TRBV15 to TRBJ2-7; D might be TRBD1 (5 bases). V lost 2 bases to trimming and J lost 0 bases, with 11 bases between them. The V gene's germline CDR1 is LNHNV and CDR2 YYDKDF (reference sequence). This CDR3 contains 15 residues. Here the CDR3 reads CATSRSRQSSYEQYF. The CDR3 DNA follows: TGTGCCACCAGCAGATCGAGACAGTCCTCCTACGAGCAGTACTTC.

This clonotype was detected ten times or more. The chain combines TRBV6-6 with TRBJ2-1, with a weak D call TRBD2 (6 bases). Trimming took 6 bases from V and 2 from J, leaving 11 bases between them. CDR1 and CDR2 from the germline V gene are MNHNY and SVGAGI (reference sequence). The CDR3 contains 14 residues. CDR3 loop: CASRNRGTYNEQFF. CDR3 DNA: TGTGCCAGCAGAAATCGGGGGACCTACAATGAGCAGTTCTTC.

This clonotype showed up many times. The chain uses TRBV24-1 and TRBJ1-2; no clear D. V was shortened by 2 bases and J by 0 bases, with 6 bases between the two germline ends. The CDR3 extends over 14 amino acids. Germline V gives CDR1 KGHDR, CDR2 SFDVKD. Here the CDR3 reads CATSDSKANYGYTF. The CDR3 nucleotides read TGTGCCACCAGTGATTCCAAAGCTAACTATGGCTACACCTTC.

This clonotype ranks as medium-sized (0.01 to 0.1%). V gene TRBV12-3 or TRBV12-4 combines with J gene TRBJ1-5; D is possibly TRBD1 (5 bases). This CDR3 comprises 15 residues. V lost 6 bases and J 0 bases, leaving 12 bases between the germline ends. In DNA, the CDR3 is TGTGCCAGCAGATCCGGGGCAAATAGCAATCAGCCCCAGCATTTT. It yields the protein CASRSGANSNQPQHF.

This clonotype was seen ten or more times. V is TRBV24-1 and J is TRBJ2-2, with D hard to call. Germline CDR1 KGHDR, CDR2 SFDVKD. The CDR3 contains 15 residues. V lost 3 bases, J lost 4 bases, and 11 bases lay in between. CDR3 DNA sequence: TGTGCCACCAGTGATATCCTTTCGGGCACCGGGGAGCTGTTTTTT. This translates into CATSDILSGTGELFF.

This clonotype is labeled medium-sized. This chain links TRBV19 with TRBJ2-1; 9 bases are shared with TRBD2. CDR1 is LNHDA and CDR2 is SQIVND in the germline V gene (reference sequence). With 1 base clipped from V and 9 bases from J, the junction kept 4 bases outside the gene matches. This CDR3 contains 14 residues. The CDR3: CASSIGGLAAEQFF. CDR3 in DNA: TGTGCCAGTAGTATAGGGGGACTAGCAGCTGAGCAGTTCTTC. The whole variable domain, filled in from reference TRBV19 and TRBJ2-1, reads DGGITQSPKYLFRKEGQNVTLSCEQNLNHDAMYWYRQDPGQGLRLIYYSQIVNDFQKGDIAEGYSVSREKKESFPLTVTSAQKNPTAFYLCASSIGGLAAEQFFGPGTRLTVL.

This clonotype ranks as medium-sized. The J gene is TRBJ2-5, the V gene TRBV6-2 or TRBV6-3; D is undetermined. CDR1 and CDR2 (germline): MNHEY, SVGEGT. Between the trimmed V and J ends, which lost 4 bases and 4 bases, there was a span of 16 bases. This CDR3 spans 15 amino acids. CDR3 in amino acids: CASSSWSPGTETQYF. Written as DNA, the CDR3 is TGTGCCAGCAGTTCATGGTCGCCTGGAACAGAGACCCAGTACTTC.

This clonotype is labeled medium-sized (0.01 to 0.1%). The chain links TRBV4-3 to TRBJ1-1, with TRBD1 as a possible D gene (6 bases). Germline-derived CDR1 and CDR2 are LGHNA and YSLEER. The CDR3 has 14 residues. V lost 1 base, J lost 5 bases, and 11 bases lay in between. In DNA form, the CDR3 reads TGCGCCAGCAGCCAAGGGGGGGCCGGGACTGAAGCTTTCTTT. The encoded protein is CASSQGGAGTEAFF.

Ten or more counts support this clonotype. The chain carries TRBV7-2 and TRBJ1-4, with D hard to call. The CDR3 totals 18 residues. From germline, CDR1 is SGHTA and CDR2 FQGNSA. The germline V and J ends were trimmed by 7 bases and 5 bases, with 26 bases remaining between them. The CDR3 region is CASTLNGTGYRLNEKLFF. CDR3 DNA: TGTGCCAGCACCCTTAACGGAACCGGTTACCGTCTGAATGAAAAACTGTTTTTT.